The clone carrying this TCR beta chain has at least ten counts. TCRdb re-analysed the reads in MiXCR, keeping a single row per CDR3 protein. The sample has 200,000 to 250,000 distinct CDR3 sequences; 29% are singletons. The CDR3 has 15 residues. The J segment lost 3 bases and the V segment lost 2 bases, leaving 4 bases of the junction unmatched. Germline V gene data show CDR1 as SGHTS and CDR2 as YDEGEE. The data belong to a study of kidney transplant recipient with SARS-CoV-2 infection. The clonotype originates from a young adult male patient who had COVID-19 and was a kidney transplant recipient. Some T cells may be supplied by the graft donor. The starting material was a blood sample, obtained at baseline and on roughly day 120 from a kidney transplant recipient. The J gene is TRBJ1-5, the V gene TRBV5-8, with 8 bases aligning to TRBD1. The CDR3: CASSLGTGYNQPQHF. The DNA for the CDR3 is TGTGCCAGCAGCTTAGGGACAGGTTACAATCAGCCCCAGCATTTT.